The TCR beta chain under discussion was sequenced for a study of cytomegalovirus exposure and HLA in healthy donors. Study-level background: Out of approximately 170 million T cells, an earlier analysis found roughly 110 million unique TCR beta sequences in total.

The study's findings and limits: When analyzed later, a missense DCLRE1C variant was found to be linked to TCR beta V- and J-gene trimming. Sequencing likely generated an artifact that appeared as a cluster of highly shared sequence variants. Per a later analysis, HLA-associated TCR beta chains showed more clonal expansion than other, equally common TCR beta chains.

CDR3 length equals 14 residues. The J segment lost 7 bases and the V segment lost 5 bases, leaving 5 bases of the junction unmatched. The germline CDR1 and CDR2 sequences are SQVTM and ANQGSEA. The PCR had 60 Vbeta and 13 Jbeta primers. Sequencing used immunoSEQ multiplex PCR; TCRdb keeps in-frame clones, though not all of them. The table lists around 190,000 clones, around three quarters of them singletons. As regards this clone: What it recognizes is unknown.

Input material: PBMCs. The J gene is TRBJ2-1, the V gene TRBV29-1; TRBD2 agrees at 13 bases. The receptor was isolated from a man younger than 40 in good health and CMV-seronegative. CDR3 sequence (DNA): TGCAGCGTTCAGACTAGCGGGAGGTGGAATGAGCAGTTCTTC. Translation: CSVQTSGRWNEQFF.